The 14 T cell receptor beta chains below all came from one sample that was sequenced in a study of cytomegalovirus exposure and HLA in healthy donors. The study ran its PCR with 60 Vbeta and 13 Jbeta primers. The protocol was immunoSEQ multiplex PCR, while the TCRdb copy is restricted to in-frame clones and leaves out a portion. The sample has just over 95,000 clones, more than 65% seen once. The source material was PBMCs. These receptor sequences come from a human donor in good health.

The chain combines TRBV4-3 with TRBJ2-1; TRBD2 matches at 12 bases. The CDR3 has 17 amino acids. The germline CDR1 and CDR2 sequences are LGHNA and YSLEER. V dropped 0 bases and J dropped 2; count of bases not matched to a gene: 2. CDR3 region: CASSQETSGSTYNEQFF. The DNA of the CDR3 is TGCGCCAGCAGCCAAGAGACTAGCGGGAGTACCTACAATGAGCAGTTCTTC.

This chain links TRBV18 with TRBJ2-3, with TRBD1 as a possible D gene (6 bases). Germline V CDR1 and CDR2: KGHSH, LQKENI. This CDR3 is built from 12 residues. V was pared by 8 bases and J by 3 bases, with 9 bases between. The CDR3 spells CASVGGTDTQYF. DNA for the CDR3: TGTGCCAGCGTAGGGGGAACAGATACGCAGTATTTT.

The chain recombines TRBV18 with TRBJ1-1; D gene ambiguous. The germline gives CDR1 KGHSH, CDR2 LQKENI. V shed 0 bases and J shed 0 bases, with 11 bases lying between them. The CDR3 spans 16 residues. This CDR3 reads CASSPPTTRMNTEAFF. The CDR3 bases are TGTGCCAGCTCACCACCCACGACACGAATGAACACTGAAGCTTTCTTT.

The chain employs TRBV9 and TRBJ1-5; 7 bases map to TRBD1. Germline loops: CDR1 SGDLS, CDR2 YYNGEE. The junction had 5 bases not matched to a gene; V was cut back by 4 bases and J by 7 bases. The CDR3 extends over 13 amino acids. CDR3 coding DNA: TGTGCCAGCAGCACGGGGACAGAACAGCCCCAGCATTTT. Translating gives CASSTGTEQPQHF.

The chain has TRBV4-2 and TRBJ2-6; the match to TRBD2 covers 8 bases. The germline gives CDR1 LGHNA, CDR2 YNFKEQ. CDR3 size: 17 residues. V shed 3 bases, J shed 4 bases, and the junction held 8 bases outside the gene matches. The CDR3 loop is CASSQGVAGKGANVLTF. The CDR3 DNA is TGTGCCAGCAGCCAGGGAGTAGCGGGGAAAGGGGCCAACGTCCTGACTTTC.

The rearrangement links TRBV5-1 to TRBJ2-5; TRBD1 matches at 8 bases. The junction had 7 bases not matched to a gene; V was cut back by 3 bases and J by 0 bases. CDR1 is SGHRS and CDR2 is YFSETQ in the germline V gene. CDR3 length: 16 residues. The DNA for the CDR3 is TGCGCCAGCAGCTCACTAGGACAGGGAAACCAAGAGACCCAGTACTTC. This codes for CASSSLGQGNQETQYF. Looking up the rest from reference TRBV5-1 and TRBJ2-5 gives the full variable domain: KAGVTQTPRYLIKTRGQQVTLSCSPISGHRSVSWYQQTPGQGLQFLFEYFSETQRNKGNFPGRFSGRQFSNSRSEMNVSTLELGDSALYLCASSSLGQGNQETQYFGPGTRLLVL.

The rearrangement joins TRBV5-5 to TRBJ2-7, with 8 bases that match TRBD1. Germline V gives CDR1 SGHKS, CDR2 YYEKEE (reference sequence). V shed 2 bases and J 7 bases; nucleotides not matched to a gene: 8. This CDR3 is built from 14 residues. The CDR3 nucleotides are TGTGCCAGCAGCTTTCCGACAGGGGTGGGGGAGCAGTACTTC. Translated: CASSFPTGVGEQYF.

The genes are TRBV27 and TRBJ1-3; 11 bases line up with TRBD2. The end of the DNA fits TRBJ2-2 better, so the J call may be wrong. The CDR3 totals 18 residues. Germline V gives CDR1 MNHEY, CDR2 SMNVEV (reference sequence). CDR3 sequence reads: CASSTQRGTSGNTGELFF. The CDR3 DNA is TGTGCCAGCAGCACGCAACGAGGGACTAGCGGAAACACCGGGGAGCTGTTTTTT.

The chain links TRBV5-1 to TRBJ1-1; maybe TRBD1 (5 bases). The CDR3 spans 14 residues. Trimming took off 4 bases at V and 1 base at J, with 11 bases between the two ends. The V gene's germline CDR1 is SGHRS and CDR2 YFSETQ. The CDR3 region is CASSRRETNTEAFF. The CDR3, as DNA: TGCGCCAGCAGCCGCAGGGAAACGAACACTGAAGCTTTCTTT.

In its sample, this clone was seen a few times. This chain connects TRBV5-1 to TRBJ1-1, with D perhaps matching TRBD1 (6 bases). CDR1 and CDR2 from the germline V gene are SGHRS and YFSETQ. V gave up 6 bases and J gave up 4 bases, with 19 bases separating them. The CDR3 runs 15 residues. CDR3 nucleotide sequence: TGCGCCAGCACACGTAACAGGGCAAGTGGCACTGAAGCTTTCTTT. Protein: CASTRNRASGTEAFF.

The chain combines TRBV27 with TRBJ2-7; D is uncertain. Germline V gives CDR1 MNHEY, CDR2 SMNVEV (reference sequence). The CDR3 contains 13 residues. V was cut by 10 bases and J by 3 bases, with 16 bases left in between. This CDR3 reads CATQVGKDYEQYF. CDR3 bases: TGTGCCACCCAGGTCGGCAAGGACTACGAGCAGTACTTC.

This clone occurred a few times. The CDR3 DNA sequence: TGTGCCAGCAGGGAGACAGGGCAACGGGAAAAACTGTTTTTT. Translation gives CASRETGQREKLFF. The gene calls are TRBV25-1 and TRBJ1-4; the match to TRBD1 covers 7 bases. V lost 6 bases and J lost 8; bases outside the gene matches: 9. CDR3 length: 14 amino acids. Germline V CDR1 and CDR2: MGHDK, SYGVNS.

The chain couples TRBV5-1 to TRBJ2-1, with D possibly being TRBD2 (6 bases). CDR1 is SGHRS and CDR2 is YFSETQ in the germline V gene. The CDR3 runs to 19 residues. Trimming left V 0 bases short and J 3 bases short, with 22 bases between. CDR3 protein: CASSLALLFGQGLYNEQFF. In DNA, the CDR3 is TGCGCCAGCAGCTTGGCGCTTTTGTTCGGGCAGGGACTCTACAATGAGCAGTTCTTC.

The V call is TRBV5-1, the J call TRBJ2-3; 12 bases fit TRBD2. This CDR3 has 17 residues. Trimming at V came to 4 bases and at J to 2 bases, leaving 8 bases not matched to a gene. Germline V CDR1 and CDR2: SGHRS, YFSETQ. The CDR3 region is CASSLTSGGTLTDTQYF. The CDR3 DNA reads TGCGCCAGCAGCCTGACTAGCGGGGGCACCCTCACAGATACGCAGTATTTT.